Following are 14 T cell receptor beta chains from one sample sequenced in a study of blood T cell repertoires in COVID-19. Profiling relied on immunoSEQ multiplex PCR, and the TCRdb table lists in-frame clones only, not all of them. The sample consists of approximately 52,000 clones, about 93% of them appearing once. Specimen: peripheral blood. These receptors were obtained from a human donor with active COVID-19. The donor label of this sample is uncertain.

This clone was observed a handful of times. The chain links TRBV6-2 or TRBV6-3 to TRBJ2-7; 10 bases map to TRBD2. The length of the CDR3 is 13 residues. The J segment lost 3 bases and the V segment lost 5 bases, leaving 1 base of the junction unmatched. CDR1 and CDR2 from the germline V gene are MNHEY and SVGEGT. In DNA, the CDR3 is TGTGCCAGCAGTCTAGCGGGGGTCTACGAGCAGTACGTC. Its translation: CASSLAGVYEQYV.

This chain joins TRBV19 and TRBJ1-1, with D unclear. The ends were cut back, 11 bases at V and 2 bases at J, with 12 bases in the middle. This CDR3 has 12 amino acids. Germline CDR1 reads LNHDA; CDR2 reads SQIVND (reference sequence). CDR3 protein: CAVQVLNTEAFF. In nucleotides, the CDR3 is TGTGCCGTCCAGGTGTTAAACACTGAAGCTTTCTTT.

Only a few counts were recorded for this clone. The CDR3 protein is CASSPEDRGYGYTF. The CDR3 nucleotides read TGTGCCAGCTCACCGGAGGATCGCGGCTATGGCTACACCTTC. This chain connects TRBV18 to TRBJ1-2; the D is unclear. Trimming took 3 bases from V and 4 from J, leaving 12 bases between them. CDR1 KGHSH and CDR2 LQKENI come from the germline V gene. This CDR3 has 14 residues.

The chain recombines TRBV11-2 with TRBJ2-7; perhaps TRBD1 as D (7 bases). The CDR3 runs to 16 residues. Germline V gives CDR1 SGHAT, CDR2 FQNNGV. The V gene lost 3 bases and the J gene lost 5 bases, with 20 bases spanning the gap. The CDR3 coding sequence is TGTGCCAGCAGCTTCATCGGAGGGACAGAGCAACACGAGCAGTACGTC. Encoded protein: CASSFIGGTEQHEQYV.

This sequence joins TRBV30 and TRBJ1-5; 8 positions match TRBD1. Germline values: CDR1 GTSNPN, CDR2 SVGIG (reference sequence). The V gene end was trimmed by 2 bases and the J gene end by 6 bases; junction bases not matched to a gene: 6. The CDR3 length is 14 residues. Written as DNA, the CDR3 is TGTGCCTGGAGTTCGGACAGGGCGCGTCAGCCCCAGCATTTT. Translated: CAWSSDRARQPQHF. The whole variable domain, filled in from reference TRBV30 and TRBJ1-5, reads SQTIHQWPATLVQPVGSPLSLECTVEGTSNPNLYWYRQAAGRGLQLLFYSVGIGQISSEVPQNLSASRPQDRQFILSSKKLLLSDSGFYLCAWSSDRARQPQHFGDGTRLSIL.

V usage is TRBV6-4 and J usage is TRBJ1-1, with 8 bases aligning to TRBD1. The V and J ends lost 5 bases and 5 bases, in that order; junction bases with no gene match: 4. The CDR3 extends over 13 amino acids. CDR1 is MRHNA and CDR2 is SNTAGT in the germline V gene. The CDR3 DNA sequence: TGTGCCAGCAGTACACAGGGGGGTACTGAAGCTTTCTTT. Its protein product is CASSTQGGTEAFF.

This chain joins TRBV7-2 and TRBJ1-1; D is ambiguous. Germline V gives CDR1 SGHTA, CDR2 FQGNSA. V was trimmed by 2 bases and J by 1 base, leaving 5 bases between them. CDR3 length: 13 residues. CDR3 in DNA: TGTGCCAGCAGCTTACATCAGAACACTGAAGCTTTCTTT. Its protein product is CASSLHQNTEAFF.

The chain employs TRBV27 and TRBJ2-3; TRBD2 matches at 8 bases. Per germline, CDR1 MNHEY and CDR2 SMNVEV (reference sequence). The junction had 5 bases not matched to a gene; V was cut back by 3 bases and J by 6 bases. The CDR3 length is 14 residues. The CDR3 sequence: CASSFTGGSDTQYF. In DNA, the CDR3 is TGTGCCAGCAGTTTTACGGGAGGGTCGGATACGCAGTATTTT.

The chain carries TRBV5-1 and TRBJ2-1, with TRBD2 matching 14 bases. The V gene end was trimmed by 3 bases and the J gene end by 2 bases; junction bases not matched to a gene: 7. Germline-derived CDR1 and CDR2 are SGHRS and YFSETQ. This CDR3 spans 18 amino acids. DNA for the CDR3: TGCGCCAGCAGCTCCGGGACTAGCGGGAGTATCGCCTACAATGAGCAGTTCTTC. As protein: CASSSGTSGSIAYNEQFF.

The chain employs TRBV25-1 and TRBJ1-2; no reliable D call. CDR1 MGHDK and CDR2 SYGVNS come from the germline V gene. V lost 1 base and J lost 2, with 5 bases in between. CDR3 length equals 13 residues. The CDR3 DNA follows: TGTGCCAGCAGTGAATTGTCGAACTATGGCTACACCTTC. Translating it yields CASSELSNYGYTF.

This clone came up a few times. The chain recombines TRBV6-5 with TRBJ1-4, with TRBD1 matching 9 bases. The CDR3 totals 15 residues. Germline V CDR1 and CDR2: MNHEY, SVGAGI. Losses at the gene ends were 5 bases for V and 8 bases for J; bases not matched to a gene: 9. The CDR3 region has the DNA TGTGCCAGCAGTCCGGGGGGACAGGGAGGGGAAAAACTGTTTTTT. Translated: CASSPGGQGGEKLFF.

The chain is built from TRBV19 and TRBJ2-7, with 7 bases fitting TRBD1. Germline lookup yields CDR1 LNHDA and CDR2 SQIVND (reference sequence). The CDR3 consists of 14 residues. V was pared by 7 bases and J by 2 bases, with 8 bases of the junction left unmatched. DNA for the CDR3: TGTGCCAGTAATACCGGGACAGCCCCCTACGAGCAGTACTTC. Its protein is CASNTGTAPYEQYF.

The chain carries TRBV5-6 and TRBJ2-2; D gene ambiguous. V was cut by 1 base and J by 0 bases, with 7 bases left in between. The CDR3 has 15 amino acids. Germline values: CDR1 SGHDT, CDR2 YYEEEE. CDR3 loop: CASSLFTANTGELFF. CDR3 sequence (DNA): TGTGCCAGCAGCTTGTTTACAGCGAACACCGGGGAGCTGTTTTTT.

The gene calls are TRBV6-5 and TRBJ2-7; possible D gene TRBD2, 6 bases. V shed 5 bases and J shed 1 base, with 12 bases lying between them. Germline assignment: CDR1 MNHEY and CDR2 SVGAGI. The CDR3 consists of 14 residues. CDR3 protein: CASSPNGGSYEQYF. Here the CDR3 DNA reads TGTGCCAGCAGTCCGAACGGAGGGTCCTACGAGCAGTACTTC.